The 27 T cell receptor beta chains reported below all come from one sample, sequenced in a study of read filtering for tumor transcriptome and immune sequencing. Molecular barcoded adaptors covering alpha/delta and beta/gamma chains were used on approximately 400 ng RNA. TCRdb re-derived calls from the reads in MiXCR, one entry per CDR3 protein. The sample lists about 90,000 distinct CDR3 sequences; approximately 13% were seen once. The specimen sequenced was a population of CD138-negative cells sorted from bone marrow. The receptor source for this set is a donor over 35 with multiple myeloma.

This clonotype was observed at least ten times. The V call is TRBV29-1, the J call TRBJ1-1, with 8 bases that match TRBD1. V was pared by 7 bases and J by 6 bases, with 10 bases of the junction left unmatched. The CDR3 contains 13 residues. Germline V CDR1 and CDR2: SQVTM, ANQGSEA. CDR3 in DNA: TGCAGCGCCGAAGACAGGGGAAGGGCTGAAGCTTTCTTT. This codes for CSAEDRGRAEAFF. The whole variable domain, filled in from reference TRBV29-1 and TRBJ1-1, reads SAVISQKPSRDICQRGTSLTIQCQVDSQVTMMFWYRQQPGQSLTLIATANQGSEATYESGFVIDKFPISRPNLTFSTLTVSNMSPEDSSIYLCSAEDRGRAEAFFGQGTRLTVV.

This clonotype came up many times. The gene calls are TRBV2 and TRBJ2-1; a possible D gene is TRBD2 (5 bases). The germline CDR1 and CDR2 sequences are SNHLY and FYNNEI. V lost 3 bases, J lost 4 bases, and 16 bases lay in between. The CDR3 is made up of 16 amino acids. The CDR3 nucleotides read TGTGCCAGCAGTGATCAGCTAGCACGGTGGTACAATGAGCAGTTCTTC. It specifies CASSDQLARWYNEQFF. Using reference TRBV2 and TRBJ2-1 for the parts outside the CDR3, the full variable domain is EPEVTQTPSHQVTQMGQEVILRCVPISNHLYFYWYRQILGQKVEFLVSFYNNEISEKSEIFDDQFSVERPDGSNFTLKIRSTKLEDSAMYFCASSDQLARWYNEQFFGPGTRLTVL.

This clonotype was seen ten or more times. The rearrangement joins TRBV6-2 or TRBV6-3 to TRBJ2-3; D unresolved. Deletions cut 0 bases from V and 2 bases from J, with 12 bases between. Germline lookup yields CDR1 MNHEY and CDR2 SVGEGT. The CDR3 sequence is 16 residues long. The DNA for the CDR3 is TGTGCCAGCAGTTACTCGGGTACGCATCCCACAGATACGCAGTATTTT. It yields the protein CASSYSGTHPTDTQYF.

This clonotype was counted between two and nine times. An end of the junction does not agree with germline; a read error may underlie this. The CDR3 nucleotides read TGTGCCAGCAGCTACAACCTGGGCGGGGGGCTGTTTTTT. It yields the protein CASSYNLGGGLFF. The J gene is TRBJ2-2, the V gene TRBV6-6, with TRBD2 matching over 7 bases. CDR1 and CDR2 (germline): MNHNY, SVGAGI (reference sequence). This CDR3 region has 13 residues.

There are many counts of this clonotype. The gene calls are TRBV6-6 and TRBJ1-1, with D perhaps TRBD1 (6 bases). Germline V CDR1 and CDR2: MNHNY, SVGAGI (reference sequence). V was trimmed by 2 bases and J by 14 bases, leaving 18 bases between them. This CDR3 region has 13 residues. Here the CDR3 reads CASSYAPGGGAFF. The CDR3 DNA is TGTGCCAGCAGTTACGCCCCGGGAGGGGGAGCCTTCTTT.

This clonotype was counted many times. J is TRBJ2-5 and V is TRBV15, with D possibly being TRBD1 (6 bases). Trimming cost V 7 bases and J 5 bases, with 20 bases left between them. CDR3 length: 15 residues. Germline values: CDR1 LNHNV, CDR2 YYDKDF (reference sequence). The DNA of the CDR3 is TGTGCCACCACTCCACAGGGAAGGGGGATGGAGACCCAGTACTTC. Its translation: CATTPQGRGMETQYF.

This clonotype was detected only a few times. V gene TRBV20-1 combines with J gene TRBJ2-2; D possibly uses TRBD1 or TRBD2 (5 bases each). V lost 0 bases and J 1 base, leaving 6 bases between the germline ends. Germline V CDR1 and CDR2: DFQATT, SNEGSKA (reference sequence). The CDR3 runs 14 residues. The CDR3 DNA reads as TGCAGTGCTAGAGATGGGGGGAACACCGGGGAGCTGTTTTTT. It is translated as CSARDGGNTGELFF.

This clonotype was picked up many times. The chain employs TRBV5-1 and TRBJ2-1, with D perhaps TRBD1 (5 bases). Looked up from germline, CDR1 is SGHRS and CDR2 is YFSETQ. V was clipped by 0 bases and J by 7 bases, with 8 bases between them. The CDR3 contains 13 residues. The CDR3 reads CASSLDRPNEQFF. The CDR3 DNA follows: TGCGCCAGCAGCTTGGACAGGCCGAATGAGCAGTTCTTC.

This clonotype was counted a few times. The conserved final phenylalanine or tryptophan is absent from the CDR3, which likely points to a read error. V and J are TRBV11-1 and TRBJ2-3; TRBD2 matches at 10 bases. The trim removed 4 bases at V and 0 bases at J, leaving 4 bases unmatched. The length of the CDR3 is 16 residues. Germline CDR1 is SGHAT and CDR2 is FQDESV (reference sequence). The CDR3 sequence: CASSSRTSGSTDTQYL. CDR3 in DNA: TGTGCCAGCAGCTCCCGGACTAGCGGTAGCACAGATACGCAGTATCTT.

This clonotype was picked up many times. The V gene is TRBV20-1, the J gene TRBJ2-1, with D perhaps matching TRBD2 (6 bases). The CDR3 length is 12 residues. The germline CDR1 and CDR2 sequences are DFQATT and SNEGSKA (reference sequence). The germline V and J ends were trimmed by 5 bases and 8 bases, with 13 bases remaining between them. The CDR3 is CSAGGKIDEQFF. The CDR3 coding sequence is TGCAGTGCTGGGGGGAAAATCGATGAGCAGTTCTTC.

This rearrangement joins TRBV6-2 or TRBV6-3 to TRBJ2-3; 7 bases match TRBD2. The CDR3 sequence is 17 residues long. Trimming took 2 bases from V and 4 from J; bases not matched to a gene: 12. In germline, CDR1 is MNHEY, CDR2 SVGEGT. The CDR3 DNA is TGTGCCAGCAGTTACAGCCTGTGGGAGGGCCCCCCAGATACGCAGTATTTT. Translation gives CASSYSLWEGPPDTQYF.

Ten or more counts support this clonotype. The chain carries TRBV29-1 and TRBJ2-7; TRBD2 matches at 7 bases. The CDR3 is made up of 13 amino acids. CDR1 and CDR2 from the germline V gene are SQVTM and ANQGSEA. The trim removed 4 bases at V and 6 bases at J, leaving 9 bases unmatched. The CDR3 coding sequence is TGCAGCGTTGGTGGTAGCGGGTTCTCCGAGCAGTACTTC. Protein sequence: CSVGGSGFSEQYF.

At least ten counts were recorded for this clonotype. This chain joins TRBV2 and TRBJ2-7, with 8 bases matching TRBD1. J lost 2 bases, V lost 6 bases, and 6 bases had no gene match. This CDR3 is built from 14 residues. Per the germline V gene, CDR1 is SNHLY and CDR2 is FYNNEI. This CDR3 is CASSDRGRTYEQYF. CDR3 coding DNA: TGTGCCAGCAGCGACAGGGGTAGAACCTACGAGCAGTACTTC.

The table lists this clonotype with many counts. The chain couples TRBV6-2 or TRBV6-3 to TRBJ1-4, with a tentative D call TRBD1 (5 bases). This CDR3 spans 15 amino acids. The germline V gene encodes CDR1 MNHEY and CDR2 SVGEGT. V lost 4 bases and J lost 7, with 16 bases in between. CDR3 in amino acids: CASSSLGQGGEKLFF. The CDR3 DNA follows: TGTGCCAGCAGTTCTTTGGGCCAGGGAGGTGAAAAACTGTTTTTT.

This clonotype was detected many times. The genes are TRBV30 and TRBJ2-3, with D hard to call. This CDR3 region has 13 residues. Between the trimmed V and J ends, which lost 0 bases and 1 base, there was a span of 5 bases. Looked up from germline, CDR1 is GTSNPN and CDR2 is SVGIG (reference sequence). This CDR3 reads CAWSVGGTDTQYF. The DNA of the CDR3 is TGTGCCTGGAGTGTAGGTGGCACAGATACGCAGTATTTT. The full variable domain, in which reference TRBV30 and TRBJ2-3 provide the parts outside the CDR3, is SQTIHQWPATLVQPVGSPLSLECTVEGTSNPNLYWYRQAAGRGLQLLFYSVGIGQISSEVPQNLSASRPQDRQFILSSKKLLLSDSGFYLCAWSVGGTDTQYFGPGTRLTVL.

The V call is TRBV11-2, the J call TRBJ2-4; D is unresolved. The CDR3 has 17 residues. Trimming cost V 0 bases and J 0 bases, with 12 bases left between them. In germline, CDR1 is SGHAT, CDR2 FQNNGV. The CDR3 reads CASSLEARHLAKNIQYF. DNA of the CDR3: TGTGCCAGCAGCTTAGAGGCCCGGCATCTAGCCAAAAACATTCAGTACTTC.

This clonotype was recorded at least ten times. This chain links TRBV2 with TRBJ2-1; 10 nucleotides align to TRBD2. J lost 3 bases, V lost 0 bases, and 11 bases had no gene match. Germline CDR1 reads SNHLY; CDR2 reads FYNNEI. CDR3 length equals 19 residues. The CDR3 loop is CASSEAGLAANPLYNEQFF. The DNA for the CDR3 is TGTGCCAGCAGTGAAGCTGGACTAGCGGCAAACCCCCTCTACAATGAGCAGTTCTTC.

In its sample, this clonotype was seen many times. The chain is built from TRBV5-1 and TRBJ2-7; tentatively, D is TRBD2 (6 bases). V lost 7 bases and J 5 bases, leaving 19 bases between the germline ends. Germline V gene sequence: CDR1 SGHRS, CDR2 YFSETQ. This CDR3 region has 14 residues. The chain's CDR3 is CASAPTAGSDEQYF. CDR3 nucleotides: TGCGCCAGCGCCCCGACGGCGGGGTCCGACGAGCAGTACTTC.

In the case of this clonotype: The final CDR3 position lacks the conserved phenylalanine or tryptophan, pointing to a likely read error. This rearrangement joins TRBV11-3 to TRBJ2-2; 7 nucleotides match TRBD1. Looked up from germline, CDR1 is SGHNT and CDR2 is YENEEA. Unmatched junction bases numbered 4, after V lost 2 bases and J lost 4 bases. CDR3 size: 15 residues. The CDR3 sequence: CASSLQGVGTGELFL. The CDR3 DNA reads as TGTGCCAGCAGCTTACAGGGGGTAGGCACCGGGGAGCTGTTTCTT.

This clonotype has a count of ten or more. The chain links TRBV3-1 to TRBJ2-2; possibly TRBD1 for D (5 bases). CDR3 length: 15 amino acids. Trimming removed 5 bases from V and 0 bases from J, with 10 bases in between. The germline V gene has CDR1 LGHDT and CDR2 YNNKEL (reference sequence). The DNA of the CDR3 is TGTGCCAGCAGCTTAGGACATCCGAACACCGGGGAGCTGTTTTTT. It yields the protein CASSLGHPNTGELFF. The entire variable domain, with the rest obtained from reference TRBV3-1 and TRBJ2-2, is as follows: DTAVSQTPKYLVTQMGNDKSIKCEQNLGHDTMYWYKQDSKKFLKIMFSYNNKELIINETVPNRFSPKSPDKAHLNLHINSLELGDSAVYFCASSLGHPNTGELFFGEGSRLTVL.

This clonotype has ten or more counts. The chain employs TRBV6-5 and TRBJ1-5; 11 bases fit TRBD1. Germline values: CDR1 MNHEY, CDR2 SVGAGI. This CDR3 is 15 amino acids long. With V trimmed by 5 bases and J by 5 bases, 5 bases remained unmatched. CDR3 sequence: CASSAGTGGHQPQHF. The CDR3 nucleotides read TGTGCCAGCAGTGCGGGGACAGGGGGTCATCAGCCCCAGCATTTT.

A few counts support this clonotype. The chain uses TRBV19 and TRBJ2-7; D remains ambiguous. Trimming took 4 bases from V and 6 from J, leaving 10 bases between them. The V gene's germline CDR1 is LNHDA and CDR2 SQIVND (reference sequence). The CDR3 covers 12 residues. CDR3 DNA sequence: TGTGCCAGTAGTACCTGGGTGGGCGAGCAGTACTTC. It codes for CASSTWVGEQYF.

This clonotype came up many times. V gene TRBV12-3 or TRBV12-4 combines with J gene TRBJ1-1; D is uncertain. The V gene lost 5 bases and the J gene lost 4 bases, with 11 bases spanning the gap. The length of the CDR3 is 13 residues. As DNA, the CDR3 is TGTGCCAGCAGTCCGGCGGCGGGCACTGAAGCTTTCTTT. Its translation is CASSPAAGTEAFF.

This clonotype has at least ten counts. The chain joins TRBV28 to TRBJ2-1, with 10 bases matching TRBD1. V shed 5 bases and J 3 bases; nucleotides not matched to a gene: 10. Germline V gene sequence: CDR1 MDHEN, CDR2 SYDVKM. The CDR3 extends over 17 amino acids. This CDR3 is CASSTGTGVYGYNEQFF. In nucleotides, the CDR3 is TGTGCCAGCAGTACCGGGACAGGGGTATATGGCTACAATGAGCAGTTCTTC.

This clonotype showed up many times. This rearrangement joins TRBV7-3 to TRBJ2-3; the D is unclear. The CDR3 contains 13 residues. V was cut by 5 bases and J by 2 bases, with 8 bases left in between. The germline gives CDR1 SGHTA, CDR2 FQGTGA. Here the CDR3 DNA reads TGTGCCAGCAGCCCCGACTTCACAGATACGCAGTATTTT. Translated: CASSPDFTDTQYF. Together with reference TRBV7-3 and TRBJ2-3, the CDR3 gives the full variable domain: GAGVSQTPSNKVTEKGKYVELRCDPISGHTALYWYRQSLGQGPEFLIYFQGTGAADDSGLPNDRFFAVRPEGSVSTLKIQRTERGDSAVYLCASSPDFTDTQYFGPGTRLTVL.

In this sample, this clonotype turned up a few times. This chain links TRBV3-1 with TRBJ2-3; possible D gene TRBD1, 6 bases. CDR1 is LGHDT, CDR2 YNNKEL, per germline (reference sequence). The V end was cut by 5 bases, the J end by 14 bases, with 17 bases between. The CDR3 totals 12 residues. The CDR3 nucleotides read TGTGCCAGCAGCGCCAGGGGCGGCACGTGGTATTTT. Translation: CASSARGGTWYF.

In its sample, this clonotype was seen many times. The J gene is TRBJ2-1, the V gene TRBV10-2; TRBD2 aligns across 13 bases. Germline trimming cut 8 bases from V and 12 bases from J; bases unmatched to any gene: 7. Per germline, CDR1 WSHSY and CDR2 SAAADI. The CDR3 consists of 13 residues. The CDR3 loop is CASELGLAGPQFF. CDR3 in DNA: TGCGCCAGCGAACTGGGACTAGCGGGACCGCAGTTCTTC.